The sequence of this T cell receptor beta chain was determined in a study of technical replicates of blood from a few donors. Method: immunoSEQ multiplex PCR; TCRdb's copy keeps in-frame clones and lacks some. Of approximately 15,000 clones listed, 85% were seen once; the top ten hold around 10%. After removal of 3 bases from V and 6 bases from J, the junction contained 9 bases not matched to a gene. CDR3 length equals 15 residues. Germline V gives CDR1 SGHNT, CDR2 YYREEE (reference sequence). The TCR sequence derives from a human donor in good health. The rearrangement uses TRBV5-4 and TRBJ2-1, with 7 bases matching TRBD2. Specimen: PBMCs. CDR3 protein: CASSSGGRRGNEQFF. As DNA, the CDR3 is TGTGCCAGCAGCTCGGGGGGAAGGAGAGGCAATGAGCAGTTCTTC.